What follows are 21 T cell receptor beta chains derived from one specimen sequenced in a study of T cell changes during pregnancy in multiple sclerosis. Data came from immunoSEQ multiplex PCR; TCRdb stores just in-frame clones and leaves some out. The sample includes about 41,000 clones, 80% to 90% seen only once; the top ten take about 0.61%. The input for sequencing was CD4+ T cells from peripheral blood mononuclear cells, taken in the first trimester of pregnancy. The source of these receptors is a female donor with multiple sclerosis, enrolled in a pregnancy study.

V usage is TRBV30 and J usage is TRBJ2-3; maybe TRBD2 (6 bases). CDR3 size: 14 residues. Germline V gives CDR1 GTSNPN, CDR2 SVGIG (reference sequence). V was cut by 2 bases and J by 2 bases, with 11 bases left in between. The CDR3 coding sequence is TGTGCCTGGAGTCTGGGGGGAACCACAGATACGCAGTATTTT. Translated: CAWSLGGTTDTQYF.

The V and J genes are TRBV7-2 and TRBJ2-1; D possibly corresponds to TRBD2 (6 bases). The CDR3 runs to 14 residues. Trimming removed 1 base at V and 6 bases at J, with 10 bases between. The germline gives CDR1 SGHTA, CDR2 FQGNSA. CDR3 loop: CASSLGGLTNEQFF. CDR3 nucleotide sequence: TGTGCCAGCAGCTTAGGGGGACTTACCAATGAGCAGTTCTTC.

The rearrangement links TRBV11-3 to TRBJ2-5; 7 bases match TRBD2. V was pared by 3 bases and J by 2 bases, with 6 bases of the junction left unmatched. CDR1 and CDR2 from the germline V gene are SGHNT and YENEEA. This CDR3 is built from 15 residues. The CDR3 sequence is CASSFGAGLQETQYF. The DNA for the CDR3 is TGTGCCAGCAGCTTTGGAGCGGGGCTACAAGAGACCCAGTACTTC.

In its sample, this clone was seen a few times. CDR3 bases: TGTGCCAGCAGCTTATCTCGTTACTACGAGCAGTACTTC. Amino acids: CASSLSRYYEQYF. This sequence joins TRBV7-2 and TRBJ2-7; D is unclear. Trimming took off 2 bases at V and 3 bases at J, with 8 bases between the two ends. CDR1 is SGHTA, CDR2 FQGNSA, per germline. This CDR3 is 13 amino acids long.

The chain carries TRBV6-1 and TRBJ1-4; weak D call: TRBD1 (6 bases). The germline V gene has CDR1 MNHNS and CDR2 SASEGT. The length of the CDR3 is 14 residues. V gave up 3 bases and J gave up 7 bases, with 12 bases separating them. This CDR3 reads CASSDGGGGEKLFF. In nucleotides, the CDR3 is TGTGCCAGCAGTGACGGGGGAGGGGGTGAAAAACTGTTTTTT.

The chain recombines TRBV19 with TRBJ2-7, with D possibly matching TRBD2 (6 bases). The CDR3 has 14 residues. Germline V CDR1 and CDR2: LNHDA, SQIVND (reference sequence). Trimming pared 5 bases from V and 6 bases from J, leaving 17 bases between. The DNA of the CDR3 is TGTGCCAGTAGTCCCCGTGGGGAGGCTAGCGAGCAGTACTTC. It yields the protein CASSPRGEASEQYF.

The CDR3 reads CASSRGSHNEQFF. The CDR3 DNA reads as TGTGCCAGCTCTCGGGGGAGCCACAATGAGCAGTTCTTC. The rearrangement joins TRBV28 to TRBJ2-1; perhaps TRBD2 as D (6 bases). V lost 8 bases and J lost 5, with 13 bases in between. This CDR3 has 13 residues. Germline lookup yields CDR1 MDHEN and CDR2 SYDVKM.

DNA for the CDR3: TGTGCCAGCAGCTTAGAGCGGAATAACTATGGCTACACCTTC. Translating it yields CASSLERNNYGYTF. The chain couples TRBV7-2 to TRBJ1-2, with no clear D. The germline gives CDR1 SGHTA, CDR2 FQGNSA. The CDR3 has 14 amino acids. V was trimmed by 1 base and J by 1 base, leaving 7 bases between them.

The chain has TRBV6-1 and TRBJ1-5; TRBD1 matches at 10 bases. The germline gives CDR1 MNHNS, CDR2 SASEGT. The V segment lost 4 bases and the J segment 6 bases; nucleotides outside the gene matches: 0. This CDR3 has 13 amino acids. CDR3 sequence: CASSGDRGQPQHF. CDR3 nucleotide sequence: TGTGCCAGCAGTGGGGACAGGGGTCAGCCCCAGCATTTT.

This chain connects TRBV9 to TRBJ2-7; 13 positions agree with TRBD2. The germline gives CDR1 SGDLS, CDR2 YYNGEE. V trimming: 3 bases; J trimming: 7 bases; junction bases outside the gene matches: 7. The length of the CDR3 is 15 residues. The CDR3 sequence: CASSAPGLAGLEQYF. Written as DNA, the CDR3 is TGTGCCAGCAGCGCTCCGGGACTAGCGGGATTGGAGCAGTACTTC.

J is TRBJ2-7 and V is TRBV5-1; D is possibly TRBD2 (6 bases). Germline lookup yields CDR1 SGHRS and CDR2 YFSETQ. The CDR3 loop spans 13 amino acids. Trimming pared 3 bases from V and 7 bases from J, leaving 14 bases between. The CDR3 DNA sequence: TGCGCCAGCAGCTCCCCGGGTGGGAGGGAGCAGTACTTC. Translation: CASSSPGGREQYF.

This rearrangement joins TRBV19 to TRBJ2-3; D not resolved. Germline values: CDR1 LNHDA, CDR2 SQIVND (reference sequence). The CDR3 loop spans 14 amino acids. The V and J ends lost 3 bases and 4 bases respectively, with 11 bases between them. In nucleotides, the CDR3 is TGTGCCAGTAGTATCGTTGGCAGGCCAGATACGCAGTATTTT. Translating it yields CASSIVGRPDTQYF.

The rearrangement uses TRBV9 and TRBJ1-2; 7 bases are a match to TRBD1. V gave up 3 bases and J gave up 4 bases; unmatched junction bases: 6. The CDR3 loop spans 14 amino acids. CDR1 SGDLS and CDR2 YYNGEE come from the germline V gene. CDR3 coding DNA: TGTGCCAGCAGCGCTAACGGACAGGCCTATGGCTACACCTTC. Translation gives CASSANGQAYGYTF.

This sequence joins TRBV18 and TRBJ2-7; possible D gene TRBD2, 6 bases. V shed 3 bases and J shed 6 bases, with 12 bases lying between them. Germline V gene sequence: CDR1 KGHSH, CDR2 LQKENI. The CDR3 loop spans 13 amino acids. The CDR3 protein is CASSPGGAREQYF. DNA for the CDR3: TGTGCCAGCTCACCCGGAGGGGCTCGCGAGCAGTACTTC.

The rearrangement uses TRBV28 and TRBJ2-1; 8 nucleotides line up with TRBD2. Trimming cost V 2 bases and J 3 bases; bases outside gene matches: 3. Looked up from germline, CDR1 is MDHEN and CDR2 is SYDVKM. The CDR3 consists of 15 residues. The CDR3 bases are TGTGCCAGCAGTTTAGCGAGCGGGAGCTACAATGAGCAGTTCTTC. This encodes CASSLASGSYNEQFF.

V usage is TRBV5-4 and J usage is TRBJ1-2, with TRBD1 as a possible D gene (5 bases). The V gene lost 4 bases and the J gene lost 5 bases, with 15 bases spanning the gap. Germline CDR1 SGHNT, CDR2 YYREEE (reference sequence). The CDR3 contains 14 residues. This CDR3 reads CASSLDPGLYGYTF. In nucleotides, the CDR3 is TGTGCCAGCAGCCTTGACCCAGGGTTGTATGGCTACACCTTC.

The chain recombines TRBV19 with TRBJ1-1, with TRBD1 as a possible D gene (6 bases). Germline V gene lookup returns CDR1 LNHDA and CDR2 SQIVND (reference sequence). V lost 4 bases and J 2 bases, leaving 14 bases between the germline ends. This CDR3 region has 15 residues. The CDR3 reads CASSKEETGNTEAFF. The CDR3 DNA follows: TGTGCCAGTAGTAAGGAAGAGACAGGTAACACTGAAGCTTTCTTT.

The chain employs TRBV21-1 and TRBJ2-6; the table names TRBD2, a call not compared with the DNA. TRBV21-1 is described as a pseudogene. The length of the CDR3 is 18 residues. Written as DNA, the CDR3 is TGTGCCAGCAGCAAAGCGACTAGTAGGCTCTGGCGGGCCAACGTCCTGACTTTC. As protein: CASSKATSRLWRANVLTF.

The V and J genes are TRBV28 and TRBJ2-5, with 11 nucleotides matching TRBD1. Germline trimming cut 10 bases from V and 6 bases from J; bases unmatched to any gene: 13. The germline CDR1 and CDR2 sequences are MDHEN and SYDVKM. This CDR3 contains 15 residues. CDR3 bases: TGTGCCACCCGAGCTGGGACAGGGGGTCTACAGACCCAGTACTTC. It encodes CATRAGTGGLQTQYF.

V usage is TRBV5-4 and J usage is TRBJ2-1, with 8 bases lining up with TRBD2. This CDR3 is 15 amino acids long. V shed 1 base, J shed 8 bases, and the junction held 8 bases outside the gene matches. Germline V gene sequence: CDR1 SGHNT, CDR2 YYREEE (reference sequence). This CDR3 reads CASSLSPAGDHEQFF. Written as DNA, the CDR3 is TGTGCCAGCAGCTTGTCGCCAGCGGGAGATCATGAGCAGTTCTTC.

The J gene is TRBJ2-2, the V gene TRBV9; TRBD2 matches 11 bases. CDR1 is SGDLS and CDR2 is YYNGEE in the germline V gene. The V and J ends lost 3 bases and 6 bases, in that order; junction bases with no gene match: 4. The CDR3 covers 15 residues. The CDR3 DNA is TGTGCCAGCAGCGGGACTAGCGGGCGAGCCGGGGAGCTGTTTTTT. Translation gives CASSGTSGRAGELFF.